This T cell receptor beta chain stems from a study of blood T cell repertoires in COVID-19. Turning to the study itself: T cells, B-cell-depleted T cells, or PBMCs provided the cDNA or gDNA that served as material.

This study enrolled people aged roughly 18 to 90 from about two dozen US geographic areas. Allocation to cohorts depended on clinical history reported by the participants. During the 2 weeks before they entered the study, exposed participants had met someone with a PCR-confirmed or clinician-diagnosed COVID-19 case. Only one count was recorded for this clone. CDR1 is SQVTM, CDR2 ANQGSEA, per germline. After removal of 7 bases from V and 0 bases from J, the junction contained 7 bases not matched to a gene. The CDR3 is 14 residues long. Assay used: immunoSEQ multiplex PCR; TCRdb lists only in-frame clones, some missing. The table has about 300,000 clones, roughly 90% seen once.

The sample comprised PBMCs or T cells enriched from blood (not recorded which). The rearrangement uses TRBV29-1 and TRBJ2-3; 7 bases map to TRBD1. The receptor was derived from a woman aged 50 to 65 who had been exposed to COVID-19. This CDR3 is CSGRTGVSTDTQYF. CDR3 sequence (DNA): TGCAGCGGACGTACAGGGGTTAGCACAGATACGCAGTATTTT.